The source of this TCR beta chain is a study of blood T cell repertoires in COVID-19. Whole-study context: In each case, the material was cDNA or gDNA derived from T cells, B-cell-depleted T cells, or PBMCs.

This CDR3 spans 12 amino acids. Germline assignment: CDR1 SNHLY and CDR2 FYNNEI. Trimming shortened V by 11 bases and J by 3 bases, and 14 bases separated the two germline ends. Study members were between roughly 18 and 89 years old and lived in roughly 24 US regions. Sequencing used immunoSEQ multiplex PCR; TCRdb keeps in-frame clones, though not all of them. Of about 250,000 clones listed, about 90% were seen once; the top ten hold about 6%. The source of this sequence is a woman aged 30 to 39 with acute COVID-19. The genes are TRBV2 and TRBJ2-7; a weak D match, TRBD1 (6 bases). Sequencing was performed on PBMCs or T cells enriched from blood (not recorded which). CDR3 sequence (DNA): TGTGCCGTCCGGTACAGGGACTACGAGCAGTACTTC. Amino acid sequence: CAVRYRDYEQYF.